The clone carrying this T cell receptor (beta chain) was counted ten times or more. RNA transcripts yielded amplified TCR beta CDR3 regions. The TCR CDR3 first-round RT-PCR relied on the HTBI primer set. TCRdb re-analysed the multiplex PCR reads in MiXCR, keeping a single row per CDR3 protein. Among more than 55,000 distinct CDR3 sequences, about 50% were seen once, and the ten largest hold 2.5% to 3.5%. This entry belongs to a study of T cells in Graves' hyperthyroidism and ophthalmopathy. The V gene's germline CDR1 is SEHNR and CDR2 FQNEAQ (reference sequence). The CDR3 has 17 residues. Trimming at V came to 5 bases and at J to 3 bases, leaving 9 bases not matched to a gene.

This TCR was sampled from an older woman with Graves' ophthalmopathy. The chain uses TRBV7-9 and TRBJ1-4; 10 positions match TRBD1. Sequencing used blood. DNA of the CDR3: TGTGCCAGCAGCAAACCCGCCGGGACAGGGGCTAATGAAAAACTGTTTTTT. Protein product: CASSKPAGTGANEKLFF.